This TCR beta chain was obtained from a study of blood T cell repertoires in COVID-19. About the study: Nucleic acid was either cDNA or gDNA, and it came from T cells, B-cell-depleted T cells, or PBMCs.

In the authors' workflow: The authors estimated nucleated cell counts from reference gene primer amplification. Some clones are missing from TCRdb's copy, which holds only in-frame ones; the method was immunoSEQ multiplex PCR. V and J calls and clone size are as listed in that table; D and trimming were resolved from the DNA. The sample records roughly 80,000 clones, about 87% being singletons. CDR1 LGHNA and CDR2 YNFKEQ come from the germline V gene. The CDR3 consists of 14 residues. V lost 6 bases and J lost 7; bases outside the gene matches: 10. Sequences were obtained from peripheral blood. The chain employs TRBV4-2 and TRBJ2-7, with TRBD1 matching over 9 bases. This clonotype originated in a woman of 80 years or more with acute or convalescent COVID-19. The CDR3 loop reads CASSPPGQGREQYF. CDR3 nucleotide sequence: TGTGCCAGCAGTCCTCCGGGACAGGGTCGAGAGCAGTACTTC.